These 15 T cell receptor beta chains were sequenced from one sample in a study of blood T cell repertoires in COVID-19. The assay was immunoSEQ multiplex PCR, and TCRdb's table has in-frame clones only and misses some. The sample shows 77,000 or so clones, 74% of them seen only once. What was sequenced was peripheral blood. Receptors were obtained from a human donor with acute or convalescent COVID-19. The donor label of this sample is uncertain.

The CDR3 nucleotides read TGTGCCAGCAGCAGTGGGACTAGCGGGAGTCCTGTAAACATTCAGTACTTC. Amino acid sequence: CASSSGTSGSPVNIQYF. The V call is TRBV7-9, the J call TRBJ2-4; the match to TRBD2 covers 14 bases. With V trimmed by 5 bases and J by 6 bases, 9 bases remained unmatched. The germline V gene encodes CDR1 SEHNR and CDR2 FQNEAQ (reference sequence). The CDR3 sequence is 17 residues long.

V gene TRBV5-6 combines with J gene TRBJ1-2; possible D gene TRBD1, 6 bases. The ends were cut back, 3 bases at V and 2 bases at J, with 17 bases in the middle. This CDR3 has 16 residues. Germline CDR1 and CDR2: SGHDT and YYEEEE. The chain's CDR3 is CASSSTQTGQNYGYTF. CDR3 nucleotide sequence: TGTGCCAGCAGCTCCACCCAGACAGGCCAAAACTATGGCTACACCTTC. Full variable domain (remainder filled in from reference TRBV5-6 and TRBJ1-2): DAGVTQSPTHLIKTRGQQVTLRCSPKSGHDTVSWYQQALGQGPQFIFQYYEEEERQRGNFPDRFSGHQFPNYSSELNVNALLLGDSALYLCASSSTQTGQNYGYTFGSGTRLTVV.

The rearrangement uses TRBV5-1 and TRBJ2-3; D remains ambiguous. The CDR3 contains 13 residues. The V and J ends lost 4 bases and 2 bases respectively, with 8 bases between them. Germline V gene data show CDR1 as SGHRS and CDR2 as YFSETQ. The CDR3, as DNA: TGCGCCAGCAGCCAGACTGTCACAGATACGCAGTATTTT. Protein: CASSQTVTDTQYF. Full variable domain (remainder filled in from reference TRBV5-1 and TRBJ2-3): KAGVTQTPRYLIKTRGQQVTLSCSPISGHRSVSWYQQTPGQGLQFLFEYFSETQRNKGNFPGRFSGRQFSNSRSEMNVSTLELGDSALYLCASSQTVTDTQYFGPGTRLTVL.

The rearrangement joins TRBV28 to TRBJ2-2; D may be TRBD2 (6 bases). V gave up 7 bases and J gave up 4 bases, with 16 bases separating them. The germline V gene encodes CDR1 MDHEN and CDR2 SYDVKM. CDR3 length equals 15 residues. This CDR3 reads CASNPSGWGTGELFF. DNA for the CDR3: TGTGCCAGCAACCCGAGCGGGTGGGGCACCGGGGAGCTGTTTTTT.

The V gene is TRBV2, the J gene TRBJ1-6; no clear D gene. Looked up from germline, CDR1 is SNHLY and CDR2 is FYNNEI. V dropped 6 bases and J dropped 7 bases, with 10 bases sitting between them. The CDR3 is 13 residues long. CDR3 residues: CASRRADNSPLHF. CDR3 nucleotides: TGTGCCAGCAGGAGGGCAGACAATTCACCCCTCCACTTT.

The rearrangement uses TRBV7-9 and TRBJ2-5; D is perhaps TRBD1 (6 bases). Trimming removed 4 bases from V and 3 bases from J, with 18 bases in between. Germline V gives CDR1 SEHNR, CDR2 FQNEAQ (reference sequence). CDR3 length: 16 amino acids. The CDR3 loop is CASSSLGGQYEETQYF. The CDR3 bases are TGTGCCAGCAGCTCCCTAGGCGGACAGTACGAAGAGACCCAGTACTTC.

The genes are TRBV24-1 and TRBJ2-5; D may be TRBD2 (5 bases). The CDR3 length is 16 residues. The germline V gene has CDR1 KGHDR and CDR2 SFDVKD. With 3 bases removed from V and 0 bases from J, the gap between germline ends came to 13 bases. DNA of the CDR3: TGTGCCACCAGTGATCCGGGATCCAAAAACCAAGAGACCCAGTACTTC. Residues: CATSDPGSKNQETQYF.

This clone was seen more than once but under ten times. V usage is TRBV13 and J usage is TRBJ2-5; D is uncertain. The CDR3 totals 14 residues. Looked up from germline, CDR1 is PRHDT and CDR2 is FYEKMQ (reference sequence). Trimming stripped 3 bases from V and 2 bases from J, with 10 bases between. CDR3 residues: CASSFGADQETQYF. CDR3 sequence (DNA): TGTGCCAGCAGCTTCGGAGCCGATCAAGAGACCCAGTACTTC.

The rearrangement links TRBV23-1 to TRBJ2-7, with D possibly TRBD1 on 6 matching bases. TRBV23-1 is an open reading frame, and its role is uncertain. V was pared by 4 bases and J by 0 bases, with 19 bases between. The CDR3 contains 17 residues. The CDR3: CASSPMGGDKGSYEQYV. DNA of the CDR3: TGCGCCAGCAGTCCAATGGGTGGGGACAAAGGCTCCTACGAGCAGTACGTC.

CDR3 bases: TGTGCCAGCAGTTTGTCGGTTCCAGGGAATTGGGAGACCCAGTACTTC. This encodes CASSLSVPGNWETQYF. J is TRBJ2-5 and V is TRBV28; TRBD1 might be the D (5 bases). CDR1 MDHEN and CDR2 SYDVKM come from the germline V gene. V was clipped by 3 bases and J by 5 bases, with 19 bases between them. The CDR3 length is 16 residues.

V gene TRBV19 combines with J gene TRBJ2-2, with TRBD2 matching over 7 bases. The CDR3 consists of 14 residues. Germline CDR1 is LNHDA and CDR2 is SQIVND (reference sequence). V lost 7 bases, J lost 6 bases, and 8 bases stayed unmatched. CDR3 region: CASTTTGGSGELFF. DNA for the CDR3: TGTGCCAGTACCACAACGGGGGGATCCGGGGAGCTGTTTTTT.

The chain carries TRBV30 and TRBJ1-1; D is unresolved. V was shortened by 1 base and J by 4 bases, with 10 bases between the two germline ends. Germline V gene data show CDR1 as GTSNPN and CDR2 as SVGIG (reference sequence). The CDR3 sequence is 13 residues long. In DNA form, the CDR3 reads TGTGCCTGGAGTGCCGGGGTGGGCACTGAAGCTTTCTTT. Translation: CAWSAGVGTEAFF.

V is TRBV19 and J is TRBJ1-5; D unresolved. CDR3 length: 14 residues. Germline-derived CDR1 and CDR2 are LNHDA and SQIVND (reference sequence). The ends were cut back, 6 bases at V and 3 bases at J, with 12 bases in the middle. The DNA for the CDR3 is TGTGCCAGTAGACCCAGGCCTGACAATCAGCCCCAGCATTTT. This translates into CASRPRPDNQPQHF.

This clone has only one observation. V usage is TRBV7-2 and J usage is TRBJ2-1; 11 bases are shared with TRBD1. J gave up 6 bases and V 6 bases, and 4 bases lay outside the gene matches. The germline gives CDR1 SGHTA, CDR2 FQGNSA. This CDR3 contains 14 residues. The CDR3 DNA reads as TGTGCCAGCAGGGGGACAGGGGGATCCAATGAGCAGTTCTTC. It codes for CASRGTGGSNEQFF.

This clone was picked up a small number of times. V gene TRBV7-2 combines with J gene TRBJ2-2; D gene unclear. Trimming cost V 5 bases and J 5 bases, with 15 bases left between them. Germline values: CDR1 SGHTA, CDR2 FQGNSA. This CDR3 contains 15 residues. The CDR3 region has the DNA TGTGCCAGCAGCACCTCCCTCGCGAGGACCGGGGAGCTGTTTTTT. Protein product: CASSTSLARTGELFF.